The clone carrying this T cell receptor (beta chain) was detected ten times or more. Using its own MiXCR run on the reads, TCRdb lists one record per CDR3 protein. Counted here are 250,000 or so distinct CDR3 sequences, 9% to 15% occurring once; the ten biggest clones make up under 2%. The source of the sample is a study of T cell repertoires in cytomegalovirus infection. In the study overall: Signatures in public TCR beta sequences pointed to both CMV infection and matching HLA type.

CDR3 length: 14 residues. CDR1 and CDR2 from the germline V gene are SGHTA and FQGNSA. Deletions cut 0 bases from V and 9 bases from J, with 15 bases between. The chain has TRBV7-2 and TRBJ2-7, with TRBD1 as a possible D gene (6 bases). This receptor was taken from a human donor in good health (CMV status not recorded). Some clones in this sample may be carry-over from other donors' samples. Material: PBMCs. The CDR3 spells CASSLARTDVGQYF. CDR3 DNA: TGTGCCAGCAGCTTAGCGCGGACAGACGTCGGGCAGTACTTC.